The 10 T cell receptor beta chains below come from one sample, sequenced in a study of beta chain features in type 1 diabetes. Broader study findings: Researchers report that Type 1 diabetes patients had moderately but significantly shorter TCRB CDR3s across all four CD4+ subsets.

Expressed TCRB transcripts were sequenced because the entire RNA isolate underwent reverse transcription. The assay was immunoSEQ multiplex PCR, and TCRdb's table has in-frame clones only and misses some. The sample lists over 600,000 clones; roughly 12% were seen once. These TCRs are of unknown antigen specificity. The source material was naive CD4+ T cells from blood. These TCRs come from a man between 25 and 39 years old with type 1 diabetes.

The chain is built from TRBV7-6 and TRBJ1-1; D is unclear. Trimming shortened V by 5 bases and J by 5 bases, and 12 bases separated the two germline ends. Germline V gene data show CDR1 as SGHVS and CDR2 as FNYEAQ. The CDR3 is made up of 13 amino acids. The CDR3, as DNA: TGTGCCAGCAGCCCCAACTCGGGAACTGAAGCTTTCTTT. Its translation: CASSPNSGTEAFF.

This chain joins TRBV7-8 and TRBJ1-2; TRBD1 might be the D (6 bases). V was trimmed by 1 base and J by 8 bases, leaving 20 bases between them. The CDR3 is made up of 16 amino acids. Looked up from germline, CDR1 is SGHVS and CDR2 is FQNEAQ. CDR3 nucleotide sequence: TGTGCCAGCAGCTTAGACGGGACACCTAGAAGGGAAGGCTACACCTTC. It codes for CASSLDGTPRREGYTF.

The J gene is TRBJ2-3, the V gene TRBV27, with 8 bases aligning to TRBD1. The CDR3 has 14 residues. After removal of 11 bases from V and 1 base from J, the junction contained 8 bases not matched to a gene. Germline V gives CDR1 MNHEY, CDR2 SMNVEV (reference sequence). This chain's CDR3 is CACLDRGGTDTQYF. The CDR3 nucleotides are TGTGCCTGCTTAGACAGGGGAGGCACAGATACGCAGTATTTT.

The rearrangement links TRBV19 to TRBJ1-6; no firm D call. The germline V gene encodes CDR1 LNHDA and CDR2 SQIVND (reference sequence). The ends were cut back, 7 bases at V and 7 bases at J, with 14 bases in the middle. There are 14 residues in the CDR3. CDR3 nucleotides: TGTGCCAGTACGTCGAGGACGGACAATTCACCCCTCCACTTT. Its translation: CASTSRTDNSPLHF.

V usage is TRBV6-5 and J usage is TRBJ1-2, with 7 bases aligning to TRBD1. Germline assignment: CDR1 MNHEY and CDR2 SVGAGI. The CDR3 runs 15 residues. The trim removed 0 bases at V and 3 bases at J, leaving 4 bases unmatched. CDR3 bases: TGTGCCAGCAGTTACTCGAACAGGGGTGACTATGGCTACACCTTC. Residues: CASSYSNRGDYGYTF.

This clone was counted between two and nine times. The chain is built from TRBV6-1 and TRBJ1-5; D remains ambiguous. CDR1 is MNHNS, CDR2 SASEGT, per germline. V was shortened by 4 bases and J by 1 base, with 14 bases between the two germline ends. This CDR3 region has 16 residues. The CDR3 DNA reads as TGTGCCAGCAGTGGTAAGCCCGGTGGGAGCAATCAGCCCCAGCATTTT. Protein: CASSGKPGGSNQPQHF.

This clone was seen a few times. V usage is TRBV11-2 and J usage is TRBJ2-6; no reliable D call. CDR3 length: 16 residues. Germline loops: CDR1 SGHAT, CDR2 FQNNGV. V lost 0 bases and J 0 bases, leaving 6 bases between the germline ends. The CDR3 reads CASSLDQGSGANVLTF. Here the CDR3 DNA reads TGTGCCAGCAGCTTAGATCAAGGCTCTGGGGCCAACGTCCTGACTTTC.

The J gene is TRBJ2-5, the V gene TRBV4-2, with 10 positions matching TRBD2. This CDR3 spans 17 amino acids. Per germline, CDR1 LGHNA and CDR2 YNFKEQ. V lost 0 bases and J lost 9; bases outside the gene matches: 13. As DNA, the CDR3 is TGTGCCAGCAGCCAAGATGCTAGCGGGGGAGGTCAAGTGGCCCAGTACTTC. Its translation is CASSQDASGGGQVAQYF.

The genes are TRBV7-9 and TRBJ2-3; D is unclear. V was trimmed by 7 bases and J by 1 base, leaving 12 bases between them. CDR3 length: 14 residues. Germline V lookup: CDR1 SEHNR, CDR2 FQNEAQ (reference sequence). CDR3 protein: CASIPGARTDTQYF. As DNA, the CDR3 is TGTGCCAGCATCCCCGGAGCGCGCACAGATACGCAGTATTTT.

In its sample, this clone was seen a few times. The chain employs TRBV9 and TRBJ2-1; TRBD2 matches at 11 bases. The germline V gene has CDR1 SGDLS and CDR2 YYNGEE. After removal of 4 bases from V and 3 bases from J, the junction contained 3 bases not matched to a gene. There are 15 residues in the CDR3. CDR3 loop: CASSPTSGGYNEQFF. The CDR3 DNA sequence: TGTGCCAGCAGCCCCACTAGCGGGGGCTACAATGAGCAGTTCTTC.